This entry concerns a single T cell receptor beta chain. Its cognate antigen has yet to be identified. Qualities for individual bases were not recorded, and no much larger clone is one base off. The CDR3 contains 16 residues, cysteine and phenylalanine counted. Of the read, only the CDR3 DNA is kept; its 48 bases are in frame from base 1. From V the trimming removes 1 base and from J it removes 14 bases, while the gene matches leave 12 bases of the junction unaccounted for. CDR1 and CDR2, per the germline V gene, are LGHNA and YNFKEQ. TCRbeta CDR3 regions were amplified from genomic DNA using the immunoSEQ Assay, a bias-controlled multiplex PCR. The original methods were these. The number of nucleated cells in each sample was estimated from the amplification of reference gene primers within the assay. To quantify the absolute abundance of each unique TCRbeta CDR3 rearrangement, sequence reads were collapsed and filtered. Productive Simpson clonality was computed per sample as the square root of Simpson's diversity index over productive rearrangements. TCRdb carries this immuneACCESS record with in-frame sequences only. Its versions omit some clonotypes, under half of them owing to an unresolved V gene in the studies checked, with the rest unexplained. That table gives V, J and clone size, and the DNA gave D and trimming. A total of around 190,000 clones appear in this sample, roughly 80% of them only once. Approximately 8% of the sample goes to the ten largest clones.

This sample is part of a study of blood T cell repertoires in COVID-19 (dated by TCRdb to 2019 to 2021). A note on the overall study: Samples from collaborators originated in the United States, Italy and Spain and spanned both the acute and convalescent phases of COVID-19. The prospective study material was composed of cDNA or gDNA derived from T cells, B-cell-depleted T cells, or PBMCs. The dataset comprised deeply sampled blood TCRbeta repertoires from subjects exposed to, actively infected with, or recovered from COVID-19. The repertoires were released in a freely available public database intended as a resource for research on the immune response to SARS-CoV-2. Samples came from the ongoing ImmuneRACE study (first 160 participants) plus 1,254 subjects from 6 global collaborators. Nearly every sample came with metadata listing a de-identified subject ID, COVID-19 status, age in years and sex. Where available, HLA class I and class II types were obtained from metadata supplied by the sample provider rather than from assay-based typing.

Overall study outcomes, separate from this receptor: Clinical and demographic metadata were provided uncurated, with the amount varying by source and participant.

One collaborating source in Seattle enrolled patients during active infection and followed them longitudinally through the course of disease. Collaborating institutions collected whole blood in K2EDTA tubes following their own protocols. For TCRbeta analysis, collaborator samples were shipped as frozen whole blood, as isolated PBMCs, or as DNA extracted from either sample type. Sequencing was performed on peripheral blood. This receptor was identified in a woman aged 55-75 years with COVID-19, enrolled during active disease. The chain is assembled from TRBV4-2 and TRBJ2-1; the junction holds 12 bases that match TRBD2. The nucleotide sequence reads TGTGCCAGCAGCCAAGTCGCATCTAGCGGGGGGGCTAGTAAGTTCTTC. This encodes CASSQVASSGGASKFF.